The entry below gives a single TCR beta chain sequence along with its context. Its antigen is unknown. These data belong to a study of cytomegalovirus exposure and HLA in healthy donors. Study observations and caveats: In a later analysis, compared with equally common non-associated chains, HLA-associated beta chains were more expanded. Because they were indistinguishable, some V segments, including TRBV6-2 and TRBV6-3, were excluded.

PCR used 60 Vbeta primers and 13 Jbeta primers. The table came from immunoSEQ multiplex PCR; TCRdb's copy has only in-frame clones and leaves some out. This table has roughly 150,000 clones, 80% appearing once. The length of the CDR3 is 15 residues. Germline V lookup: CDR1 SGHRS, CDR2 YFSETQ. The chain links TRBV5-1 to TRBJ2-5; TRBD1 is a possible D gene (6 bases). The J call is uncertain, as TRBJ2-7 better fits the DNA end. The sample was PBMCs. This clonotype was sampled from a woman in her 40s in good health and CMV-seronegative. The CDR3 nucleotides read TGCGCCAGCAGCTTGGGGACAGTCGGGCCCGGCGAGCAGTACTTC. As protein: CASSLGTVGPGEQYF.